This TCR beta chain was captured in a study of blood T cell repertoires in COVID-19. Study information: Acute-phase and convalescent COVID-19 samples originated in the United States, Italy and Spain. PBMCs, B-cell-depleted T cells, or T cells were the source of the cDNA or gDNA that made up the material.

The CDR3 loop spans 13 amino acids. The ends lost 5 bases at V and 6 bases at J; junction bases unmatched: 7. Germline V CDR1 and CDR2: SQVTM, ANQGSEA. Only a few counts were recorded for this clone. Other DNA sequences of this sample code for an identical CDR3. As processed by the authors: Reference gene primer amplification yielded estimated nucleated cell counts. Repertoires were generated with immunoSEQ multiplex PCR, while TCRdb's copy carries only in-frame clones and drops some. The V and J calls and clone size were taken over from that table, and D and trimming were inferred from the DNA. The sample comprises approximately 90,000 clones, 75% to 95% of which are singletons, and approximately 1.5% rests with the top ten.

The chain uses TRBV29-1 and TRBJ1-2; TRBD1 agrees at 9 bases. Material: peripheral blood. This TCR was sampled from a man aged 55 to 69 with acute or convalescent COVID-19. The CDR3 reads CSVPGQGRDGYTF. The CDR3 nucleotides read TGCAGCGTTCCAGGACAGGGGCGGGATGGCTACACCTTC.